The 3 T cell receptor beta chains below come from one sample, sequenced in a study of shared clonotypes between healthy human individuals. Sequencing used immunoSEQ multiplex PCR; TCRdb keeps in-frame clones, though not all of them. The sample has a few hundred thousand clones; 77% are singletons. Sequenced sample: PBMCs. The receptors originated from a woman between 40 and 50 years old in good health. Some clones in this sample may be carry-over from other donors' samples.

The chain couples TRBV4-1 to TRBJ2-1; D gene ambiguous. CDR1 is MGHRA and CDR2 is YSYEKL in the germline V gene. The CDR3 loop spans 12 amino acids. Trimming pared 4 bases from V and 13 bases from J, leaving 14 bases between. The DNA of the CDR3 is TGCGCCAGCAGCCGTGGACCTATTCTTCAGTTCTTC. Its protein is CASSRGPILQFF.

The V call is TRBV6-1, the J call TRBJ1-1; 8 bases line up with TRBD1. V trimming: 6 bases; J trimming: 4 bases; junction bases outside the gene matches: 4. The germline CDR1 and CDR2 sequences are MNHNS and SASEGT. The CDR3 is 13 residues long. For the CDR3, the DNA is TGTGCCAGCAGGTCACAGGGGGGCACTGAAGCTTTCTTT. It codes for CASRSQGGTEAFF.

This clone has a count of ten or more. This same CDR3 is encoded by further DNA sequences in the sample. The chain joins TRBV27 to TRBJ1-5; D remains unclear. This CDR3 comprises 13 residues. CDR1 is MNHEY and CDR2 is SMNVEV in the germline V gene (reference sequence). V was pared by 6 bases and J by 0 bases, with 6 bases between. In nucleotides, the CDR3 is TGTGCCAGCAGCCCTTATAGCAATCAGCCCCAGCATTTT. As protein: CASSPYSNQPQHF.